These 25 T cell receptor beta chains share one sample of origin, sequenced in a study of OX40 agonist ivuxolimab in advanced cancers. Clones were sequenced by immunoSEQ multiplex PCR, and TCRdb holds only the in-frame ones, with some missing. Of 25,000 to 35,000 clones listed, 90% to 95% are singletons. The input for sequencing was CD4+ or CD8+ T cells sorted from blood, taken in a trial of the OX40 agonist ivuxolimab. These receptors came from an adult with an advanced solid tumor such as melanoma, head and neck, liver or kidney cancer.

This rearrangement joins TRBV6-4 to TRBJ2-1, with D perhaps TRBD2 (6 bases). The CDR3 spans 14 residues. The V end lost 2 bases, the J end lost 7 bases, and 12 bases lay between the germline ends. Looked up from germline, CDR1 is MRHNA and CDR2 is SNTAGT. CDR3 residues: CASSDTGVLNEQFF. The CDR3 DNA reads as TGTGCCAGCAGTGACACGGGAGTGCTAAATGAGCAGTTCTTC.

The V gene is TRBV21-1, the J gene TRBJ1-5; the table gives TRBD1 as D, unverified against the DNA. TRBV21-1 is deemed a pseudogene. The CDR3 totals 12 residues. The CDR3 reads CAGGTGLQPQHF. The CDR3 bases are TGTGCCGGTGGGACAGGGCTACAGCCCCAGCATTTT.

This clone appeared a few times. The CDR3 bases are TGTGCCAGCAGCTTGGCCGGGCAGGGGGGAAACTTTAAAGATACGCAGTATTTT. This translates into CASSLAGQGGNFKDTQYF. The genes are TRBV5-6 and TRBJ2-3, with D perhaps matching TRBD1 (7 bases). The CDR3 is made up of 18 amino acids. Trimming cost V 0 bases and J 5 bases, with 22 bases left between them. The germline gives CDR1 SGHDT, CDR2 YYEEEE.

The chain uses TRBV7-9 and TRBJ1-2; 10 nucleotides match TRBD1. CDR3 size: 15 residues. J was trimmed by 8 bases and V by 3 bases; bases with no gene match: 9. CDR1 is SEHNR, CDR2 FQNEAQ, per germline (reference sequence). CDR3 amino acids: CASSLGTGEGQGYTF. The CDR3 DNA reads TGTGCCAGCAGCTTGGGGACAGGGGAGGGCCAGGGCTACACCTTC.

This clone showed up just once. This chain uses TRBV27 with TRBJ1-1; D is ambiguous. The germline V gene has CDR1 MNHEY and CDR2 SMNVEV (reference sequence). Trimming pared 2 bases from V and 5 bases from J, leaving 12 bases between. The CDR3 is 14 residues long. The CDR3 loop is CASSLRGPGTEAFF. DNA of the CDR3: TGTGCCAGCAGTTTAAGAGGCCCAGGAACTGAAGCTTTCTTT.

This clone was detected only once. The chain joins TRBV7-6 to TRBJ1-1; D is uncertain. Trimming removed 4 bases from V and 2 bases from J, with 11 bases in between. The CDR3 is 14 residues long. CDR1 and CDR2 (germline): SGHVS, FNYEAQ. CDR3 DNA sequence: TGTGCCAGCAGCTCCTCTACCACAAACACTGAAGCTTTCTTT. Translated: CASSSSTTNTEAFF.

This chain uses TRBV27 with TRBJ1-2; 10 positions match TRBD1. CDR3 length equals 14 residues. CDR1 is MNHEY and CDR2 is SMNVEV in the germline V gene (reference sequence). V gave up 3 bases and J gave up 8 bases; unmatched junction bases: 6. The CDR3 nucleotides are TGTGCCAGCAGTTTTAGGGGGACAGGGGCGGGCTACACCTTC. Its protein product is CASSFRGTGAGYTF.

This chain uses TRBV5-1 with TRBJ1-1, with a tentative D call TRBD1 (6 bases). The CDR3 length is 13 residues. Trimming pared 0 bases from V and 6 bases from J, leaving 9 bases between. CDR1 is SGHRS, CDR2 YFSETQ, per germline. The CDR3 bases are TGCGCCAGCAGCTTGGACAGGGTCTCTGAAGCTTTCTTT. It encodes CASSLDRVSEAFF.

This chain joins TRBV5-4 and TRBJ2-7; D remains ambiguous. Trimming pared 0 bases from V and 2 bases from J, leaving 12 bases between. This CDR3 comprises 15 residues. Germline assignment: CDR1 SGHNT and CDR2 YYREEE (reference sequence). CDR3: CASSLGRATTYEQYF. Here the CDR3 DNA reads TGTGCCAGCAGCTTGGGCCGCGCAACTACCTACGAGCAGTACTTC.

V gene TRBV29-1 combines with J gene TRBJ2-7, with TRBD2 as a possible D gene (6 bases). Trimming took off 3 bases at V and 3 bases at J, with 12 bases between the two ends. CDR3 length: 13 amino acids. Germline V gene data show CDR1 as SQVTM and CDR2 as ANQGSEA. The CDR3, as DNA: TGCAGCGTTGAGGGTAGCGGCGTCTACGAGCAGTACTTC. It translates to CSVEGSGVYEQYF.

The sample holds a few counts of this clone. The V call is TRBV2, the J call TRBJ2-5, with D maybe TRBD1 (6 bases). CDR3 length equals 14 residues. Germline V lookup: CDR1 SNHLY, CDR2 FYNNEI. The germline V and J ends were trimmed by 4 bases and 4 bases, with 13 bases remaining between them. CDR3 residues: CASSAWDTAETQYF. CDR3 in DNA: TGTGCCAGCAGTGCGTGGGACACCGCAGAGACCCAGTACTTC.

The genes are TRBV27 and TRBJ2-7; TRBD2 matches 7 bases. Trimming cost V 5 bases and J 2 bases; bases outside gene matches: 9. Germline CDR1 MNHEY, CDR2 SMNVEV (reference sequence). The CDR3 totals 15 residues. This CDR3 is CASSPTSVPTYEQYF. The DNA for the CDR3 is TGTGCCAGCAGTCCCACTAGCGTCCCGACCTACGAGCAGTACTTC.

V gene TRBV5-6 combines with J gene TRBJ1-5; the D gene is possibly TRBD1 (6 bases). Trimming left V 0 bases short and J 1 base short, with 11 bases between. The CDR3 sequence is 16 residues long. The germline V gene encodes CDR1 SGHDT and CDR2 YYEEEE. In DNA, the CDR3 is TGTGCCAGCAGCTTGGGAGGCGGACAGAGCAATCAGCCCCAGCATTTT. Protein: CASSLGGGQSNQPQHF.

The chain links TRBV5-1 to TRBJ1-3, with a possible D match to TRBD1 (5 bases). The CDR3 covers 14 residues. V lost 6 bases and J 0 bases, leaving 10 bases between the germline ends. Germline V CDR1 and CDR2: SGHRS, YFSETQ. CDR3 residues: CASKGRDSGNTIYF. CDR3 in DNA: TGCGCCAGCAAGGGCAGGGACTCTGGAAACACCATATATTTT.

J is TRBJ2-1 and V is TRBV7-9; the D is unclear. The CDR3 is 11 residues long. Trimming removed 2 bases at V and 15 bases at J, with 11 bases between. The germline gives CDR1 SEHNR, CDR2 FQNEAQ (reference sequence). The CDR3 is CASSLMAGGFF. CDR3 in DNA: TGTGCCAGCAGCTTAATGGCCGGCGGGTTCTTC.

The chain has TRBV5-6 and TRBJ2-5; D is possibly TRBD1 (6 bases). In germline, CDR1 is SGHDT, CDR2 YYEEEE. There are 15 residues in the CDR3. V was trimmed by 2 bases and J by 1 base, leaving 12 bases between them. CDR3 DNA: TGTGCCAGCAGCTTTCAGGGACAAGTCCAAGAGACCCAGTACTTC. This gives the protein CASSFQGQVQETQYF.

The V and J genes are TRBV6-5 and TRBJ2-7; D gene unclear. Germline V CDR1 and CDR2: MNHEY, SVGAGI. Trimming took 4 bases from V and 2 from J, leaving 18 bases between them. This CDR3 spans 16 amino acids. CDR3 nucleotide sequence: TGTGCCAGCAGTTTGTTATCCCGACCGACAACCTACGAGCAGTACTTC. Its protein is CASSLLSRPTTYEQYF.

The CDR3 DNA reads TGTGCCAGCAGTCCCCCGGCCGATGAGCAGTTCTTC. Its translation: CASSPPADEQFF. This chain uses TRBV28 with TRBJ2-1; D remains ambiguous. Germline V CDR1 and CDR2: MDHEN, SYDVKM. The CDR3 has 12 amino acids. V dropped 5 bases and J dropped 8 bases, with 10 bases sitting between them. Drawing the rest from reference TRBV28 and TRBJ2-1, the complete variable domain is DVKVTQSSRYLVKRTGEKVFLECVQDMDHENMFWYRQDPGLGLRLIYFSYDVKMKEKGDIPEGYSVSREKKERFSLILESASTNQTSMYLCASSPPADEQFFGPGTRLTVL.

This chain uses TRBV5-4 with TRBJ2-7; TRBD2 might be the D (6 bases). Germline V gives CDR1 SGHNT, CDR2 YYREEE (reference sequence). The CDR3 is 13 amino acids. Trimming shortened V by 7 bases and J by 7 bases, and 18 bases separated the two germline ends. The CDR3 DNA is TGTGCCAGCGTTACGGAGGGATATGGGGAGCAGTACTTC. Protein sequence: CASVTEGYGEQYF. The full variable domain, rest sourced from reference TRBV5-4 and TRBJ2-7, is ETGVTQSPTHLIKTRGQQVTLRCSSQSGHNTVSWYQQALGQGPQFIFQYYREEENGRGNFPPRFSGLQFPNYSSELNVNALELDDSALYLCASVTEGYGEQYFGPGTRLTVT.

This chain's CDR3 is CASSGQGTNEQFF. CDR3 bases: TGTGCCAGCAGCGGACAGGGCACTAATGAGCAGTTCTTC. The chain carries TRBV13 and TRBJ2-1; the match to TRBD1 covers 8 bases. The germline gives CDR1 PRHDT, CDR2 FYEKMQ (reference sequence). This CDR3 contains 13 residues. V lost 5 bases, J lost 7 bases, and 4 bases stayed unmatched.

The J gene is TRBJ1-1, the V gene TRBV5-4, with D hard to call. CDR3 size: 12 residues. Germline assignment: CDR1 SGHNT and CDR2 YYREEE (reference sequence). V was cut by 0 bases and J by 6 bases, with 6 bases left in between. In DNA, the CDR3 is TGTGCCAGCAGCTTGGATCCGGCTGAAGCTTTCTTT. Translating gives CASSLDPAEAFF.

This clone was recorded only once. This rearrangement joins TRBV4-2 to TRBJ2-2, with 8 positions matching TRBD1. Looked up from germline, CDR1 is LGHNA and CDR2 is YNFKEQ. CDR3 length equals 16 residues. V shed 5 bases, J shed 1 base, and the junction held 6 bases outside the gene matches. CDR3 residues: CASSDIGQGNTGELFF. CDR3 DNA: TGTGCCAGCAGCGACATCGGACAGGGGAACACCGGGGAGCTGTTTTTT.

This chain joins TRBV4-3 and TRBJ2-3; 7 bases are a match to TRBD2. J was trimmed by 0 bases and V by 4 bases; bases with no gene match: 13. The CDR3 is 18 residues long. Germline CDR1 reads LGHNA; CDR2 reads YSLEER. The CDR3 nucleotides are TGCGCCAGCAGCCCTACGGGCGTTGGCGGGAGTAGCACAGATACGCAGTATTTT. It codes for CASSPTGVGGSSTDTQYF.

The V gene is TRBV27, the J gene TRBJ2-2; tentatively, D is TRBD2 (5 bases). V was shortened by 2 bases and J by 13 bases, with 20 bases between the two germline ends. Germline values: CDR1 MNHEY, CDR2 SMNVEV (reference sequence). The CDR3 spans 15 residues. CDR3: CASSLGLQSSWGLFF. Written as DNA, the CDR3 is TGTGCCAGCAGTTTAGGACTTCAATCATCCTGGGGGCTGTTTTTT.

V gene TRBV14 combines with J gene TRBJ1-2; 8 nucleotides align to TRBD1. Germline-derived CDR1 and CDR2 are SGHDN and FVKESK. The CDR3 has 17 residues. Trimming removed 0 bases from V and 4 bases from J; junction bases left unmatched: 10. This chain's CDR3 is CASSQDLGQGFGYGYTF. In DNA, the CDR3 is TGTGCCAGCAGCCAAGATCTAGGACAGGGCTTCGGCTATGGCTACACCTTC.